The source of this T cell receptor (beta chain) is a study of technical replicates of blood from several donors. In this sample, this clone turned up once. Here immunoSEQ multiplex PCR was the method, and the copy in TCRdb shows in-frame clones only, minus some. This sample carries 58,000 or so clones, about 90% of them seen once, and the ten largest clones take 5.1%. CDR3 size: 16 residues. V shed 3 bases, J shed 4 bases, and the junction held 4 bases outside the gene matches. The germline CDR1 and CDR2 sequences are LNHDA and SQIVND (reference sequence). Sequencing was carried out using PBMCs. This chain uses TRBV19 with TRBJ2-5, with TRBD2 identical over 14 bases. This receptor was taken from a human donor in good health. Some clones in this sample may be carry-over from other donors' samples. CDR3 region: CASSMGLAGAGETQYF. The CDR3 DNA reads as TGTGCCAGTAGTATGGGACTAGCGGGGGCGGGAGAGACCCAGTACTTC.